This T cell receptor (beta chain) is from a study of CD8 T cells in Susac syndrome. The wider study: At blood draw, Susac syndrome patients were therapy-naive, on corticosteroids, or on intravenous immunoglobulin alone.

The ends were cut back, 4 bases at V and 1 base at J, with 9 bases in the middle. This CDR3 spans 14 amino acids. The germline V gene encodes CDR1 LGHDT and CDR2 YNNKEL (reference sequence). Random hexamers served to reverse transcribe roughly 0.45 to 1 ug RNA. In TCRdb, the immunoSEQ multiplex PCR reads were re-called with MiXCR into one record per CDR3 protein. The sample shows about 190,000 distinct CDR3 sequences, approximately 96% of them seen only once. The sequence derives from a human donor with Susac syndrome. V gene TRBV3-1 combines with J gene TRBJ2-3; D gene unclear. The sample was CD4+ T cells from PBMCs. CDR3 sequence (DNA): TGTGCCAGCAGCCCACCAGTGGGCACAGATACGCAGTATTTT. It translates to CASSPPVGTDTQYF.